Presented here are 19 T cell receptor beta chains from one specimen sequenced in a study of T cell responses to AZD1222 COVID-19 vaccine. Clones were read by immunoSEQ multiplex PCR, and TCRdb kept only the in-frame ones, dropping some. This table holds under 100,000 clones, approximately 85% found once. Sample: peripheral blood, taken 28 days after the second AZD1222 dose. The receptor source for this set is an adult who received the AZD1222 COVID-19 vaccine.

This rearrangement joins TRBV6-5 to TRBJ1-1; D gene unclear. V was cut by 9 bases and J by 0 bases, with 8 bases left in between. CDR3 length equals 12 residues. Germline CDR1 and CDR2: MNHEY and SVGAGI. In DNA, the CDR3 is TGTGCCAGTCATGCAGTGAACACTGAAGCTTTCTTT. Protein product: CASHAVNTEAFF.

V usage is TRBV6-4 and J usage is TRBJ1-3; D gene unclear. CDR3 length equals 15 residues. The V gene lost 3 bases and the J gene lost 0 bases, with 9 bases spanning the gap. Looked up from germline, CDR1 is MRHNA and CDR2 is SNTAGT. CDR3 DNA sequence: TGTGCCAGCAGTGATGAACGCCGCTCTGGAAACACCATATATTTT. Translating it yields CASSDERRSGNTIYF.

The chain joins TRBV28 to TRBJ1-5, with D tentatively TRBD1 (5 bases). Germline loops: CDR1 MDHEN, CDR2 SYDVKM. The CDR3 totals 13 residues. V lost 3 bases and J 6 bases, leaving 9 bases between the germline ends. The CDR3 protein is CASSLGGAQPQHF. The CDR3 nucleotides read TGTGCCAGCAGTTTGGGGGGTGCTCAGCCCCAGCATTTT.

The rearrangement joins TRBV9 to TRBJ1-1; TRBD1 aligns across 8 bases. Germline V gene data show CDR1 as SGDLS and CDR2 as YYNGEE. CDR3 length equals 14 residues. After removal of 3 bases from V and 2 bases from J, the junction contained 3 bases not matched to a gene. DNA of the CDR3: TGTGCCAGCAGCGCCGGACAGGGCAACACTGAAGCTTTCTTT. This encodes CASSAGQGNTEAFF.

CDR3 in amino acids: CASRSTRGYTF. CDR3 nucleotides: TGTGCCAGCAGATCCACAAGGGGCTACACCTTC. The chain carries TRBV12-3 or TRBV12-4 and TRBJ1-2; D unclear. The V end was cut by 6 bases, the J end by 8 bases, with 10 bases between. The length of the CDR3 is 11 residues.

V gene TRBV11-3 combines with J gene TRBJ1-1; no definite D call. V was pared by 0 bases and J by 1 base, with 9 bases between. Per the germline V gene, CDR1 is SGHNT and CDR2 is YENEEA. This CDR3 spans 15 amino acids. CDR3 nucleotides: TGTGCCAGCAGCTTAGATCGTAATGGGAACACTGAAGCTTTCTTT. Translating it yields CASSLDRNGNTEAFF.

V and J are TRBV12-3 or TRBV12-4 and TRBJ2-2, with D maybe TRBD1 (6 bases). V lost 6 bases and J 5 bases, leaving 10 bases between the germline ends. The CDR3 has 13 residues. The CDR3 sequence: CASSSQGTGELFF. The CDR3 region has the DNA TGTGCCAGCAGCTCACAGGGAACCGGGGAGCTGTTTTTT.

The V gene is TRBV27, the J gene TRBJ2-1; 11 nucleotides line up with TRBD2. The trim removed 7 bases at V and 9 bases at J, leaving 17 bases unmatched. Germline CDR1 and CDR2: MNHEY and SMNVEV (reference sequence). This CDR3 region has 17 residues. Here the CDR3 reads CASMDRVRLAGTVEQFF. The CDR3 nucleotides read TGTGCCAGCATGGACAGGGTAAGACTAGCGGGAACCGTTGAGCAGTTCTTC.

This chain joins TRBV9 and TRBJ1-1; D call uncertain. V was pared by 0 bases and J by 7 bases, with 10 bases between. Per the germline V gene, CDR1 is SGDLS and CDR2 is YYNGEE. The CDR3 spans 13 residues. This chain's CDR3 is CASSVAPGGEAFF. CDR3 bases: TGTGCCAGCAGCGTAGCCCCCGGCGGTGAAGCTTTCTTT.

The chain recombines TRBV24-1 with TRBJ2-5; 11 bases match TRBD1. The CDR3 spans 14 residues. Looked up from germline, CDR1 is KGHDR and CDR2 is SFDVKD. V trimming: 3 bases; J trimming: 5 bases; junction bases outside the gene matches: 1. CDR3 DNA sequence: TGTGCCACCAGTGATGGGACAGGGGGGGAGACCCAGTACTTC. Residues: CATSDGTGGETQYF.

The chain couples TRBV5-6 to TRBJ2-7; D is ambiguous. Per the germline V gene, CDR1 is SGHDT and CDR2 is YYEEEE. Between the trimmed V and J ends, which lost 0 bases and 2 bases, there was a span of 9 bases. The length of the CDR3 is 14 residues. The CDR3 DNA reads as TGTGCCAGCAGCTTGGGCACATTTACCTACGAGCAGTACTTC. This codes for CASSLGTFTYEQYF.

This sequence joins TRBV3-1 (or the pseudogene TRBV3-2) and TRBJ1-2, with 9 bases lining up with TRBD1. V lost 4 bases, J lost 3 bases, and 3 bases stayed unmatched. The CDR3 totals 14 residues. CDR1 is LGHDT, CDR2 YNNKEL, per germline (reference sequence). In DNA, the CDR3 is TGTGCCAGCAGCCCTCGACAGGGGGACTATGGCTACACCTTC. Its protein is CASSPRQGDYGYTF.

The chain has TRBV18 and TRBJ2-5, with 8 positions matching TRBD2. The CDR3 totals 15 residues. Germline V gene sequence: CDR1 KGHSH, CDR2 LQKENI. V lost 4 bases to trimming and J lost 3 bases; unmatched junction nucleotides: 7. For the CDR3, the DNA is TGTGCCAGCTCACAAAAGGTCGGGAGGGAAGAGACCCAGTACTTC. Translation: CASSQKVGREETQYF.

The CDR3, as DNA: TGTGCCAGCAGGACTAGCGGGGCCGACGAGCAGTACTTC. It encodes CASRTSGADEQYF. The chain employs TRBV28 and TRBJ2-7, with TRBD2 matching over 11 bases. The CDR3 totals 13 residues. J lost 5 bases, V lost 6 bases, and 3 bases had no gene match. The germline CDR1 and CDR2 sequences are MDHEN and SYDVKM. The variable domain in full, with the rest retrieved from reference TRBV28 and TRBJ2-7, is DVKVTQSSRYLVKRTGEKVFLECVQDMDHENMFWYRQDPGLGLRLIYFSYDVKMKEKGDIPEGYSVSREKKERFSLILESASTNQTSMYLCASRTSGADEQYFGPGTRLTVT.

The V gene is TRBV28, the J gene TRBJ1-2, with no clear D. CDR3 size: 12 residues. CDR1 MDHEN and CDR2 SYDVKM come from the germline V gene. V was cut by 6 bases and J by 1 base, with 6 bases left in between. The CDR3 DNA follows: TGTGCCAGCAGCGACTATAACTATGGCTACACCTTC. The encoded protein is CASSDYNYGYTF.

The chain recombines TRBV6-5 with TRBJ1-1; D is undetermined. Germline V gene sequence: CDR1 MNHEY, CDR2 SVGAGI. Trimming pared 2 bases from V and 1 base from J, leaving 11 bases between. This CDR3 contains 15 residues. The CDR3 bases are TGTGCCAGCAGTTACCACGGGGTTAAGAACACTGAAGCTTTCTTT. Amino acid sequence: CASSYHGVKNTEAFF.

The rearrangement joins TRBV4-2 to TRBJ2-3; 9 bases match TRBD2. The CDR3 loop spans 17 amino acids. The germline V gene encodes CDR1 LGHNA and CDR2 YNFKEQ. The ends lost 1 base at V and 1 base at J; junction bases unmatched: 6. CDR3 sequence (DNA): TGTGCCAGCAGCCAAGGAAGGGGCGGGGGGGGCACAGATACGCAGTATTTT. Protein: CASSQGRGGGGTDTQYF.

This clone was detected only a few times. V usage is TRBV4-3 and J usage is TRBJ1-1; D gene uncertain. Germline V CDR1 and CDR2: LGHNA, YSLEER. Trimming took 0 bases from V and 1 from J, leaving 9 bases between them. The CDR3 loop spans 15 amino acids. CDR3: CASSQESGSNTEAFF. In nucleotides, the CDR3 is TGCGCCAGCAGCCAAGAGTCCGGGTCGAACACTGAAGCTTTCTTT.

The chain links TRBV18 to TRBJ2-7; 7 bases agree with TRBD1. Germline assignment: CDR1 KGHSH and CDR2 LQKENI. This CDR3 is built from 13 residues. J lost 4 bases, V lost 0 bases, and 0 bases had no gene match. The CDR3: CASSPPTGYEQYF. CDR3 DNA sequence: TGTGCCAGCTCACCACCGACAGGGTACGAGCAGTACTTC. The full variable domain, rest sourced from reference TRBV18 and TRBJ2-7, is NAGVMQNPRHLVRRRGQEARLRCSPMKGHSHVYWYRQLPEEGLKFMVYLQKENIIDESGMPKERFSAEFPKEGPSILRIQQVVRGDSAAYFCASSPPTGYEQYFGPGTRLTVT.